Below, one T cell receptor beta chain is given with its context. Its antigen target is currently unknown. Per-base qualities were not stored, and no clone one base away is much larger. CDR1 is given as MDHEN and CDR2 as SYDVKM, both from the germline V gene. The CDR3 goes from the cysteine to the phenylalanine over 18 residues. Just CDR3 DNA is preserved here, 54 bases in frame from base 1. After removal of 6 bases from V and 9 bases from J, the junction retains 19 bases not matched to a gene. The meaning of the sample's time point label: cycle 2 day 1 (C2D1) of nivolumab. Relapse after autologous stem cell transplantation had occurred in all trial patients, and cohorts A, B and C were distinguished by prior brentuximab vedotin exposure. The trial cohort was composed of 56 patients with relapsed/refractory classical Hodgkin lymphoma, for whom complete response, partial response or progressive disease was recorded as best overall response. In the multi-cohort phase II CheckMate 205 trial, trial patients received single-agent nivolumab. An independent review committee assessed best overall response using the 2007 International Working Group response criteria. PBMCs from the trial were collected at three points: immediately before nivolumab initiation (C1D1), and during therapy at cycle 2 day 1 and cycle 4 day 1. Peripheral blood was collected in 8 mL Vacutainer Cell Preparation Tubes, from which PBMCs were isolated by centrifugation and then cryopreserved.

Genomic DNA was extracted with the Qiagen DNeasy kit from unsorted PBMCs and from negatively selected CD4+ and CD8+ fractions. Using primers that anneal to V and J segments, immunoSEQ multiplex PCR amplified the TCR beta CDR3 regions. A synthetic immune receptor repertoire was used to minimize amplification bias, and remaining bias was computationally removed after sequencing. The authors processed their data as follows. Custom Python scripts were used to quantify repertoire diversity as the Shannon entropy index. Unsorted, CD4+ and CD8+ repertoires were examined separately, except in combined analyses, for which CD4+ and CD8+ sequences were merged in silico. A clone was considered expanded if an increase in frequency of at least 2-fold after treatment relative to C1D1 was found, and a pseudocount of 0.5 was applied to clones undetected at baseline. Clones with 0 or 1 copy at C1D1 were defined as singleton clones, while clones with 2 or more copies were defined as non-singleton clones. Clones expanded in unsorted samples were labelled as CD4+, CD8+ or unknown by matching protein sequences in sorted samples from the same patient. Wilcoxon tests were applied to paired samples to test diversity changes from C1D1 to C4D1. Not all clones reach the TCRdb copy of this immuneACCESS table, which keeps in-frame sequences only. Checked studies attribute under half of the gap to unresolved V genes and leave the rest unexplained. That table furnishes V, J and clone size, whereas the DNA furnished D and trimming. The sample yields 24,000 or so clones; 65% to 80% were counted once. The ten largest clonotypes hold approximately 8.4% of the sample.

This entry is derived from a study of PD-1 blockade in classical Hodgkin lymphoma (dated by TCRdb to the early 2020s). Study-wide context: Nivolumab dosing was 3 mg/kg intravenously every 2 weeks, continuing until either disease progression or unacceptable toxicity. To define a peripheral blood immune signature of response to PD-1 blockade in classical Hodgkin lymphoma, the study combined TCR beta sequencing with CyTOF. Study-wide findings and limitations: Baseline TCR diversity was reported to be lower in newly diagnosed patients than in healthy donors, and even lower in relapsed/refractory patients. The study was limited to a single clinical trial cohort, and causes of repertoire differences, possibly disease activity or prior therapy, remained undefined. A significant rise by C4D1 was seen in CD4+ but not CD8+ TCR diversity (p=0.0027 vs p=0.16), with the rise being most apparent in complete responders (p=0.02). Trial patients achieving complete response had baseline diversity similar to newly diagnosed patients, whereas partial responders and progressors had significantly lower diversity. Lower diversity was seen in patients whose nivolumab began less than 1 year after ASCT, and these patients were left out of later analyses so that immune reconstitution would not confound the results.

This material consisted of peripheral blood mononuclear cells (PBMCs), taken before the second cycle of nivolumab. This chain is built from TRBV28 and TRBJ2-1, with TRBD1 identical over 11 junction bases. This TCR was recovered from a human donor with classical Hodgkin lymphoma. The DNA reads as follows: TGTGCCAGCAGCTCTTTTTGGGACAGGGGGAAAGGAAAGCGTGAGCAGTTCTTC. The translation is CASSSFWDRGKGKREQFF.